The 2 T cell receptor beta chains below all came from one sample that was sequenced in a study of blood T cell repertoires in COVID-19. Produced via immunoSEQ multiplex PCR; TCRdb's table is partial and in-frame only. The sample includes around 200,000 clones, more than 80% of them seen just once. The sample comprised PBMCs or T cells enriched from blood (not recorded which). The receptors shown here come from a man aged 35 to 55 who had recovered from COVID-19.

In DNA form, the CDR3 reads TGTGCCGGCACCCTTGGGAGGCAAGAGACCCAGTACTTC. Its translation: CAGTLGRQETQYF. This chain joins TRBV30 and TRBJ2-5; possible D gene TRBD2, 6 bases. The CDR3 is 13 residues long. Germline CDR1 reads GTSNPN; CDR2 reads SVGIG (reference sequence). V was pared by 8 bases and J by 2 bases, with 15 bases between.

This sequence joins TRBV5-1 and TRBJ1-5; 8 positions agree with TRBD1. With 4 bases clipped from V and 7 bases from J, the junction kept 7 bases outside the gene matches. Germline V gives CDR1 SGHRS, CDR2 YFSETQ. This CDR3 is built from 14 residues. The DNA for the CDR3 is TGCGCCAGCAGCGCGACAGGGGTTGGGCAGCCCCAGCATTTT. Protein: CASSATGVGQPQHF.